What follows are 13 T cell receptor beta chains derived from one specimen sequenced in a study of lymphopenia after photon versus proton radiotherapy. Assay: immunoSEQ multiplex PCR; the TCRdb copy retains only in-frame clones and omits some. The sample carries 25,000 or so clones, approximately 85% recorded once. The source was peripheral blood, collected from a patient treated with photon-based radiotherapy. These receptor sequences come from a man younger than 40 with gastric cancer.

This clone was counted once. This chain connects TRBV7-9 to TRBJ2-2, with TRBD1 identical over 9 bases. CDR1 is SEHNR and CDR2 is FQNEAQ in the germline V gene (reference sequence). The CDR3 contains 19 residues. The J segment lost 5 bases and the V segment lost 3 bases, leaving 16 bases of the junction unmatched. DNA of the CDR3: TGTGCCAGCAGCTTTTTCTTTACAAACAGGGGGCTTGGGACCGGGGAGCTGTTTTTT. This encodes CASSFFFTNRGLGTGELFF.

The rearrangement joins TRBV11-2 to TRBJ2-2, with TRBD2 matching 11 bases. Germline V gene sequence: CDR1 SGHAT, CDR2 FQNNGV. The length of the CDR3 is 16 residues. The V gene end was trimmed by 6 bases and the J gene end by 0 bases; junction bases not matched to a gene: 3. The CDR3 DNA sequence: TGTGCCAGCAGATCACTAGCGGGAGCGAACACCGGGGAGCTGTTTTTT. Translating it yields CASRSLAGANTGELFF.

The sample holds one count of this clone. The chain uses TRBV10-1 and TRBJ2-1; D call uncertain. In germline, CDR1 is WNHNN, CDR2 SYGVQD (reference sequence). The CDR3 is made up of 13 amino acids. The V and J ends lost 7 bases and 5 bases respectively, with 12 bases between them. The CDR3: CASTNGLNNEQFF. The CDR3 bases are TGCGCCAGCACTAACGGGCTAAACAATGAGCAGTTCTTC.

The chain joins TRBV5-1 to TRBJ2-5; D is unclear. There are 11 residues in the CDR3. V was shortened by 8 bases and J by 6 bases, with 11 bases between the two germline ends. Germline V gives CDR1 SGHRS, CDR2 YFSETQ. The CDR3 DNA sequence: TGCGCCAGTTCCGATGAACAGACCCAGTACTTC. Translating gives CASSDEQTQYF.

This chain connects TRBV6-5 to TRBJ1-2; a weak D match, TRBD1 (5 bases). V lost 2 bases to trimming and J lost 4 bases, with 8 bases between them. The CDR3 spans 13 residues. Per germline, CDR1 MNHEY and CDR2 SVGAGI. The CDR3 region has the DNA TGTGCCAGCAGTTACCAGCAGGGCTATGGCTACACCTTC. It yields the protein CASSYQQGYGYTF.

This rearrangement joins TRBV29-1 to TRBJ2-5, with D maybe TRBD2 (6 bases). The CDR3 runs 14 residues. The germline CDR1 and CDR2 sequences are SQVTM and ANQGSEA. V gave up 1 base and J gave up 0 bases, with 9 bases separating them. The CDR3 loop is CSVEGGEYQETQYF. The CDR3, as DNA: TGCAGCGTTGAAGGCGGGGAATACCAAGAGACCCAGTACTTC.

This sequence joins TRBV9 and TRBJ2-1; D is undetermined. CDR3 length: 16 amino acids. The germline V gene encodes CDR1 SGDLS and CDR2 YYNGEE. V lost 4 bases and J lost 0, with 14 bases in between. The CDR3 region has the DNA TGTGCCAGCAGCTTGAGGACCGATAGCTCCTACAATGAGCAGTTCTTC. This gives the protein CASSLRTDSSYNEQFF. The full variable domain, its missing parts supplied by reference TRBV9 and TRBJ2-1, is DSGVTQTPKHLITATGQRVTLRCSPRSGDLSVYWYQQSLDQGLQFLIQYYNGEERAKGNILERFSAQQFPDLHSELNLSSLELGDSALYFCASSLRTDSSYNEQFFGPGTRLTVL.

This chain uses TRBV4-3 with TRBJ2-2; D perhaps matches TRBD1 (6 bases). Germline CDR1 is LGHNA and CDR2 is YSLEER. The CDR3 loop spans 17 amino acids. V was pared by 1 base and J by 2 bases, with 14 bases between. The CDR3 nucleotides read TGCGCCAGCAGCCAAGTTATGGGACACCTTAACACCGGGGAGCTGTTTTTT. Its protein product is CASSQVMGHLNTGELFF.

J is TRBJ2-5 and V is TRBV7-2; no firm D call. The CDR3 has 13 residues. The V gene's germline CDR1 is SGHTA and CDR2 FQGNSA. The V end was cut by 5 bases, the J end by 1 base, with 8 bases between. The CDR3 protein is CASSKNIQETQYF. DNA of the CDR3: TGTGCCAGCAGCAAAAACATCCAAGAGACCCAGTACTTC. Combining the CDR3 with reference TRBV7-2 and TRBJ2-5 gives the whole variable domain GAGVSQSPSNKVTEKGKDVELRCDPISGHTALYWYRQSLGQGLEFLIYFQGNSAPDKSGLPSDRFSAERTGGSVSTLTIQRTQQEDSAVYLCASSKNIQETQYFGPGTRLLVL.

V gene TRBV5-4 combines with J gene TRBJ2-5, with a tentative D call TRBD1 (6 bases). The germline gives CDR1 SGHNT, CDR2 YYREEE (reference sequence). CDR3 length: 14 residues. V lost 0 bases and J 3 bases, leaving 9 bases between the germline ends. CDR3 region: CASSLDREEETQYF. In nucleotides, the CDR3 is TGTGCCAGCAGCTTGGACAGGGAAGAAGAGACCCAGTACTTC.

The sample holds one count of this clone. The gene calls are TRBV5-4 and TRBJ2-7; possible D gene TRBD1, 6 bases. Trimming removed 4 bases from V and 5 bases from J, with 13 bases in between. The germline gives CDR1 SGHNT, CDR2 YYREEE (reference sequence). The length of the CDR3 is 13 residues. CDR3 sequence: CASSNTGQHEQYF. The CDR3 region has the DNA TGTGCCAGCAGCAACACAGGGCAACACGAGCAGTACTTC. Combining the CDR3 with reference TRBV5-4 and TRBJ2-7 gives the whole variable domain ETGVTQSPTHLIKTRGQQVTLRCSSQSGHNTVSWYQQALGQGPQFIFQYYREEENGRGNFPPRFSGLQFPNYSSELNVNALELDDSALYLCASSNTGQHEQYFGPGTRLTVT.

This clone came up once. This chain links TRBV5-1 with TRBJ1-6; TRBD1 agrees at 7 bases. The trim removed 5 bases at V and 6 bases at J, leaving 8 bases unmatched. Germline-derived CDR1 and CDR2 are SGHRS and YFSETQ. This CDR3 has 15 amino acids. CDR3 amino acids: CASSLQGIANSPLHF. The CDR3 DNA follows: TGCGCCAGCAGTTTACAGGGGATTGCTAATTCACCCCTCCACTTT. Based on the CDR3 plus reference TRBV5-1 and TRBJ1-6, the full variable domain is KAGVTQTPRYLIKTRGQQVTLSCSPISGHRSVSWYQQTPGQGLQFLFEYFSETQRNKGNFPGRFSGRQFSNSRSEMNVSTLELGDSALYLCASSLQGIANSPLHFGNGTRLTVT.

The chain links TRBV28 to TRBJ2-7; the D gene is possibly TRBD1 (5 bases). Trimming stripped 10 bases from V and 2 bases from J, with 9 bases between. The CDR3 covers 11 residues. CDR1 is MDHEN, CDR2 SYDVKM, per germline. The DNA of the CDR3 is TGTGCCACCACGGACACCTACGAGCAGTACTTC. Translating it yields CATTDTYEQYF.